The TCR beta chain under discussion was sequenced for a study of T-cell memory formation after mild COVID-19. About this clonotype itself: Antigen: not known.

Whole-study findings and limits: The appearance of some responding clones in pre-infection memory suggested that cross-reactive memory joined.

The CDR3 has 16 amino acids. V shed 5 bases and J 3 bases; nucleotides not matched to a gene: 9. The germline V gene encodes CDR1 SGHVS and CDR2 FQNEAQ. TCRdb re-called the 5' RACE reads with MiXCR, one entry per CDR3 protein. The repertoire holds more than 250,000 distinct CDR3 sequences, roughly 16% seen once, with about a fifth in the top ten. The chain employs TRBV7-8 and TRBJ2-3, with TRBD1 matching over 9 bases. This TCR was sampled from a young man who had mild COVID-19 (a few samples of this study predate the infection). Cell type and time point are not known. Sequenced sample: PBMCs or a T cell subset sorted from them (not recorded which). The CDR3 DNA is TGTGCCAGCAGCCCTAGACAGGGGGTATCTACAGATACGCAGTATTTT. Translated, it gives CASSPRQGVSTDTQYF.